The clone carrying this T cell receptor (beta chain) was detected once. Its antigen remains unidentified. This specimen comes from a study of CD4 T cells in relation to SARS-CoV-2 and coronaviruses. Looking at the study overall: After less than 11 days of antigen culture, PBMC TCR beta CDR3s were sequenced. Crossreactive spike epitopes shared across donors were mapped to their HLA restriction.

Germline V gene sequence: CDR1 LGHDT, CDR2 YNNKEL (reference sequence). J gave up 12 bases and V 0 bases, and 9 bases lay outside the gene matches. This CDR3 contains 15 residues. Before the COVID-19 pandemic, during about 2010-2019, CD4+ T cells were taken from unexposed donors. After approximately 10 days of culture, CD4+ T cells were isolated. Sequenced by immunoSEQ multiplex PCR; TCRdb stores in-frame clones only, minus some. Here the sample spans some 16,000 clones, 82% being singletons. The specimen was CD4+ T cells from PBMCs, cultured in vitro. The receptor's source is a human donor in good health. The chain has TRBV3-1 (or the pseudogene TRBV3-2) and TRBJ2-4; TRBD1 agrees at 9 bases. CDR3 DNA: TGTGCCAGCAGCCAAGACATACTAGGACAGGGGAATCAGTACTTC. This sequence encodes CASSQDILGQGNQYF.